A single sample gave rise to the 26 T cell receptor beta chains below, sequenced in a study of identical twins listed by TCRdb under 2016. The library relied on 5' RACE. The instrument given in TCRdb is Illumina HiSeq 2000. The public reads were run again by TCRdb, first through fastp at Q25 and then through MiXCR, and only productive beta chains were kept. Rows are unified per CDR3 protein, each entry keeping the most common DNA and genes. The sample table lists 350,000 or so distinct CDR3 sequences, roughly 9% of them with a count of one. Clones ranked in the top ten supply about 9.1% of the sample. The sequenced material came from naive T cells sorted from blood. Per the publication, the cell subset or site label means: cells isolated with a human naive T-cell isolation kit. Every receptor here comes from a woman between 45 and 60 years old in good health.

CDR3 in DNA: TGTGCCACCCGGGACAGCAATGAAAAACTGTTTTTT. Translated, it gives CATRDSNEKLFF. This chain links TRBV25-1 with TRBJ1-4, with TRBD1 matching 7 bases. CDR3 length: 12 amino acids. CDR1 and CDR2 (germline): MGHDK, SYGVNS. V lost 10 bases, J lost 5 bases, and 4 bases stayed unmatched.

The chain joins TRBV4-1 to TRBJ2-1; D ambiguous. Germline V gene lookup returns CDR1 MGHRA and CDR2 YSYEKL. This CDR3 has 13 residues. V was clipped by 1 base and J by 6 bases, with 7 bases between them. CDR3: CASSQGGVNEQFF. The DNA for the CDR3 is TGCGCCAGCAGCCAAGGTGGGGTCAATGAGCAGTTCTTC.

This clonotype was seen repeatedly, ten times or more. The rearrangement links TRBV20-1 to TRBJ2-2; 9 bases align to TRBD2. This CDR3 has 15 amino acids. In germline, CDR1 is DFQATT, CDR2 SNEGSKA (reference sequence). V gave up 5 bases and J gave up 4 bases; unmatched junction bases: 8. The CDR3 nucleotides read TGCAGTGCTTTCACCTGGCGGGAGGGCACCGGGGAGCTGTTTTTT. Protein product: CSAFTWREGTGELFF.

This clonotype has more than one count but fewer than ten. The V and J genes are TRBV20-1 and TRBJ2-1, with 12 bases that match TRBD2. This CDR3 comprises 15 residues. The V segment lost 6 bases and the J segment 8 bases; nucleotides outside the gene matches: 11. The germline V gene encodes CDR1 DFQATT and CDR2 SNEGSKA (reference sequence). Here the CDR3 reads CSAASTSGRSHEQFF. In nucleotides, the CDR3 is TGCAGTGCCGCCTCAACTAGCGGGAGGTCCCATGAGCAGTTCTTC.

Comment on this clonotype: A read error is possible here, since a much larger clone lies one base away. V and J are TRBV20-1 and TRBJ2-3; D ambiguous. Germline V CDR1 and CDR2: DFQATT, SNEGSKA (reference sequence). The CDR3 is made up of 16 amino acids. For the CDR3, the DNA is TGCAATGCTAGAGTAAAAGCCGCCGGGCAGACAGATACGCAGTATTTT. As protein: CNARVKAAGQTDTQYF.

The V and J genes are TRBV7-6 and TRBJ2-2, with D tentatively TRBD1 or TRBD2 (5 bases each). CDR3 size: 13 residues. Per germline, CDR1 SGHVS and CDR2 FNYEAQ. V was pared by 5 bases and J by 4 bases, with 8 bases between. The CDR3, as DNA: TGTGCCAGCAGCATAGGGACCACCGGGGAGCTGTTTTTT. The encoded protein is CASSIGTTGELFF.

The rearrangement links TRBV4-1 to TRBJ2-7; D gene ambiguous. This CDR3 has 15 amino acids. Per the germline V gene, CDR1 is MGHRA and CDR2 is YSYEKL. V was clipped by 1 base and J by 0 bases, with 10 bases between them. CDR3 sequence reads: CASSQAVGYSYEQYF. As DNA, the CDR3 is TGCGCCAGCAGCCAAGCGGTGGGGTACTCCTACGAGCAGTACTTC.

This clonotype has a count of ten or more. In DNA, the CDR3 is TGTGCCATCAGTGAGTCGTTAGGGAACACTGAAGCTTTCTTT. Translating gives CAISESLGNTEAFF. The gene calls are TRBV10-3 and TRBJ1-1; no clear D. Trimming shortened V by 0 bases and J by 1 base, and 6 bases separated the two germline ends. Germline V CDR1 and CDR2: ENHRY, SYGVKD. The CDR3 has 14 residues.

There are many counts of this clonotype. J is TRBJ2-7 and V is TRBV12-3 or TRBV12-4; 10 positions agree with TRBD1. CDR3 length: 16 amino acids. J was trimmed by 3 bases and V by 6 bases; bases with no gene match: 11. The CDR3 protein is CASSLLRTGGFYEQYF. The CDR3 DNA reads as TGTGCCAGCAGCCTGCTGAGGACAGGGGGATTCTACGAGCAGTACTTC.

The table lists this clonotype with a few counts. The chain joins TRBV10-3 to TRBJ2-5; 10 bases agree with TRBD1. The CDR3 is made up of 13 amino acids. The V segment lost 11 bases and the J segment 5 bases; nucleotides outside the gene matches: 8. The V gene's germline CDR1 is ENHRY and CDR2 SYGVKD. CDR3: CASRTGGLETQYF. The DNA of the CDR3 is TGTGCCTCCAGGACAGGGGGTCTCGAGACCCAGTACTTC.

This rearrangement joins TRBV6-6 to TRBJ2-1, with D tentatively TRBD1 (5 bases). The V end was cut by 0 bases, the J end by 6 bases, with 12 bases between. The CDR3 loop spans 15 amino acids. The germline V gene has CDR1 MNHNY and CDR2 SVGAGI (reference sequence). DNA for the CDR3: TGTGCCAGCAGTTACTCCAGGGTTGTCAGCAATGAGCAGTTCTTC. Its protein is CASSYSRVVSNEQFF.

This clonotype was picked up a small number of times. V gene TRBV21-1 combines with J gene TRBJ2-7. TRBV21-1 counts as a pseudogene. The CDR3 spans 15 residues. The CDR3 nucleotides read TGTGCCAGCAGCAAAGAGGTACCAATGTTAGACGAGCAGTACTTC. It encodes CASSKEVPMLDEQYF.

At least ten counts were recorded for this clonotype. The rearrangement joins TRBV5-5 to TRBJ2-3; D ambiguous. This CDR3 is 11 amino acids long. Between the trimmed V and J ends, which lost 4 bases and 6 bases, there was a span of 6 bases. Germline values: CDR1 SGHKS, CDR2 YYEKEE (reference sequence). The CDR3 spells CASSQADTQYF. The CDR3 DNA reads as TGTGCCAGCAGCCAAGCGGATACGCAGTATTTT.

The sample holds a few counts of this clonotype. V gene TRBV12-3 or TRBV12-4 combines with J gene TRBJ1-2; TRBD1 might be the D (6 bases). The CDR3 is 16 residues long. V was trimmed by 3 bases and J by 1 base, leaving 15 bases between them. The CDR3 DNA is TGTGCCAGCAGTTTGGGGGCTACAGAAAATAACTATGGCTACACCTTC. Amino acid sequence: CASSLGATENNYGYTF.

This chain uses TRBV30 with TRBJ1-1; no clear D gene. The germline CDR1 and CDR2 sequences are GTSNPN and SVGIG (reference sequence). There are 12 residues in the CDR3. The V gene lost 0 bases and the J gene lost 2 bases, with 4 bases spanning the gap. CDR3 nucleotides: TGTGCCTGGAGTGTAGTAAACACTGAAGCTTTCTTT. Its protein product is CAWSVVNTEAFF.

The chain uses TRBV12-3 or TRBV12-4 and TRBJ1-1; D may be TRBD1 (5 bases). CDR3 length equals 14 residues. V was cut by 3 bases and J by 3 bases, with 11 bases left in between. CDR3 amino acids: CASSLVGEDTEAFF. The CDR3 DNA is TGTGCCAGCAGTTTGGTAGGGGAGGACACTGAAGCTTTCTTT.

In its sample, this clonotype was seen a few times. The chain carries TRBV5-8 and TRBJ1-5; no clear D gene. Germline V gives CDR1 SGHTS, CDR2 YDEGEE. The CDR3 runs 16 residues. Trimming removed 4 bases at V and 0 bases at J, with 14 bases between. For the CDR3, the DNA is TGTGCCAGCAGCAGCCTCGGAGGAAATAGCAATCAGCCCCAGCATTTT. This encodes CASSSLGGNSNQPQHF.

This clonotype occurred once. V usage is TRBV19 and J usage is TRBJ2-7, with D perhaps matching TRBD1 (6 bases). Germline V lookup: CDR1 LNHDA, CDR2 SQIVND (reference sequence). CDR3 size: 13 residues. V lost 5 bases, J lost 2 bases, and 10 bases lay in between. This CDR3 is CASSRQATYEQYF. The CDR3 nucleotides are TGTGCCAGTAGTCGACAGGCGACCTACGAGCAGTACTTC.

Many counts were recorded for this clonotype. The V and J genes are TRBV30 and TRBJ2-1; possibly TRBD2 for D (6 bases). V was pared by 1 base and J by 1 base, with 8 bases between. Per germline, CDR1 GTSNPN and CDR2 SVGIG (reference sequence). This CDR3 has 14 amino acids. CDR3 bases: TGTGCCTGGAGTGGCGGGAAATCCTACAATGAGCAGTTCTTC. It codes for CAWSGGKSYNEQFF.

The table lists this clonotype with a few counts. The rearrangement uses TRBV14 and TRBJ2-2; D is perhaps TRBD1 or TRBD2 (7 bases each). CDR3 length equals 15 residues. CDR1 is SGHDN and CDR2 is FVKESK in the germline V gene. V lost 4 bases, J lost 5 bases, and 14 bases lay in between. The CDR3 here is CASSPDREGTGELFF. The CDR3 DNA sequence: TGTGCCAGCAGCCCCGACAGGGAGGGGACCGGGGAGCTGTTTTTT.

Ten or more counts support this clonotype. The chain employs TRBV30 and TRBJ2-1, with D tentatively TRBD2 (6 bases). Per the germline V gene, CDR1 is GTSNPN and CDR2 is SVGIG (reference sequence). Trimming left V 5 bases short and J 5 bases short, with 13 bases between. This CDR3 has 13 residues. The CDR3 spells CAWRLSGNNEQFF. CDR3 nucleotide sequence: TGTGCCTGGCGCCTTAGCGGAAACAATGAGCAGTTCTTC. Complete variable domain (other parts from reference TRBV30 and TRBJ2-1): SQTIHQWPATLVQPVGSPLSLECTVEGTSNPNLYWYRQAAGRGLQLLFYSVGIGQISSEVPQNLSASRPQDRQFILSSKKLLLSDSGFYLCAWRLSGNNEQFFGPGTRLTVL.

This clonotype was picked up a small number of times. The chain joins TRBV24-1 to TRBJ2-5; no reliable D call. V was cut by 3 bases and J by 2 bases, with 12 bases left in between. The CDR3 extends over 15 amino acids. The germline CDR1 and CDR2 sequences are KGHDR and SFDVKD. The CDR3 DNA is TGTGCCACCAGTGATGGTGGTTGGCCTCAAGAGACCCAGTACTTC. Encoded protein: CATSDGGWPQETQYF.

This clonotype was seen repeatedly, ten times or more. The J gene is TRBJ2-1, the V gene TRBV12-3 or TRBV12-4; 7 positions agree with TRBD1. The CDR3 consists of 11 residues. V lost 5 bases, J lost 10 bases, and 2 bases stayed unmatched. As DNA, the CDR3 is TGTGCCAGCAGTGACAGGGACGAGCAGTTCTTC. Protein sequence: CASSDRDEQFF.

The chain uses TRBV3-1 and TRBJ2-7, with D possibly matching TRBD2 (6 bases). V gave up 4 bases and J gave up 0 bases, with 16 bases separating them. The CDR3 runs 16 residues. Germline CDR1 LGHDT, CDR2 YNNKEL (reference sequence). As DNA, the CDR3 is TGTGCCAGCAGCCTACTAGGGCGGGAAAGCTCCTACGAGCAGTACTTC. It encodes CASSLLGRESSYEQYF.

This clonotype has a handful of counts. J is TRBJ2-1 and V is TRBV3-1; D call uncertain. This CDR3 comprises 12 residues. The germline gives CDR1 LGHDT, CDR2 YNNKEL (reference sequence). V gave up 1 base and J gave up 5 bases, with 3 bases separating them. CDR3: CASSQGDNEQFF. CDR3 DNA sequence: TGTGCCAGCAGCCAAGGTGACAATGAGCAGTTCTTC.

The chain has TRBV19 and TRBJ2-1; 14 nucleotides align to TRBD2. The CDR3 contains 20 residues. V shed 6 bases and J 0 bases; nucleotides not matched to a gene: 13. Germline CDR1 reads LNHDA; CDR2 reads SQIVND (reference sequence). Here the CDR3 reads CASRGRATSGRESSYNEQFF. The CDR3 nucleotides are TGTGCCAGTAGAGGCCGAGCGACTAGCGGGAGGGAGAGCTCCTACAATGAGCAGTTCTTC.